This T cell receptor beta chain was documented in a study of beta chain features in type 1 diabetes. Study findings and constraints: The VDJ junctions of type 1 diabetes patients carried fewer insertions and more deletions. Within each of all four CD4+ subsets, Type 1 diabetes patients had TCRB CDR3s that were moderately but significantly shorter.

Every isolated RNA sample was fully reverse transcribed, so sequencing captured expressed TCRB transcripts. Profiling relied on immunoSEQ multiplex PCR, and the TCRdb table lists in-frame clones only, not all of them. The sample lists over 300,000 clones, under 8.5% occurring once. CDR3 length: 16 residues. The germline V gene has CDR1 MNHEY and CDR2 SMNVEV (reference sequence). J gave up 3 bases and V 6 bases, and 10 bases lay outside the gene matches. As concerns this clone: Its matching antigen is unknown.

Material: central memory CD4+ T cells from blood. The chain employs TRBV27 and TRBJ2-3; TRBD2 agrees at 9 bases. The TCR was taken from a woman younger than 35 in good health. CDR3 sequence: CASSLLSSGKTDTQYF. The CDR3 DNA is TGTGCCAGCAGCTTGCTATCTAGCGGGAAAACAGATACGCAGTATTTT.